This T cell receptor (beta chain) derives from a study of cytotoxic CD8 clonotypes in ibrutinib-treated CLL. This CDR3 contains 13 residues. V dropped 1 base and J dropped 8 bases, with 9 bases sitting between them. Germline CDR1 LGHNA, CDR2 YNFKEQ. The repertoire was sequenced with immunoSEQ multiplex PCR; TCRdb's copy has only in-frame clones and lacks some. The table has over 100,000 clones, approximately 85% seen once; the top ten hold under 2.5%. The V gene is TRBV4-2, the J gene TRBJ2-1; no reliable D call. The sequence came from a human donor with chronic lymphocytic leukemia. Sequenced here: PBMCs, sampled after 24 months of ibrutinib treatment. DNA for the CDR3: TGTGCCAGCAGCCAAGTCAGGTCCTATGAGCAGTTCTTC. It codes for CASSQVRSYEQFF.